This note documents a single TCR beta chain sequence. Antigen unknown. The time point here: cycle 4 day 1 (C4D1), after about 6 weeks of nivolumab. Every patient was affected by relapse after autologous stem cell transplantation, while exposure to brentuximab vedotin was not uniform. Magnetic negative selection of thawed PBMCs was the method by which CD4+ T cells were purified. The study recorded best responses of complete response, partial response or progressive disease. This record belongs to a study of PD-1 blockade in classical Hodgkin lymphoma. Study background: Nivolumab dosed at 3 mg/kg went to patients intravenously every 2 weeks.

Sequenced by immunoSEQ multiplex PCR; TCRdb stores in-frame clones only, minus some. The repertoire holds 32,000 or so clones, with approximately 90% as singletons. Findings of the study overall: Newly diagnosed patients and complete responders had comparable diversity at baseline.

The CDR3 sequence is 17 residues long. CDR1 and CDR2 (germline): ENHRY, SYGVKD. V was shortened by 2 bases and J by 5 bases, with 21 bases between the two germline ends. Sequencing used CD4+ T cells from blood, obtained before the fourth cycle of nivolumab. The receptor comes from a human donor with classical Hodgkin lymphoma. The chain couples TRBV10-3 to TRBJ1-2, with D tentatively TRBD1 (5 bases). Here the CDR3 reads CAISERDLTAWEYGYTF. CDR3 sequence (DNA): TGTGCCATCAGTGAGCGGGATTTGACAGCTTGGGAATATGGCTACACCTTC.